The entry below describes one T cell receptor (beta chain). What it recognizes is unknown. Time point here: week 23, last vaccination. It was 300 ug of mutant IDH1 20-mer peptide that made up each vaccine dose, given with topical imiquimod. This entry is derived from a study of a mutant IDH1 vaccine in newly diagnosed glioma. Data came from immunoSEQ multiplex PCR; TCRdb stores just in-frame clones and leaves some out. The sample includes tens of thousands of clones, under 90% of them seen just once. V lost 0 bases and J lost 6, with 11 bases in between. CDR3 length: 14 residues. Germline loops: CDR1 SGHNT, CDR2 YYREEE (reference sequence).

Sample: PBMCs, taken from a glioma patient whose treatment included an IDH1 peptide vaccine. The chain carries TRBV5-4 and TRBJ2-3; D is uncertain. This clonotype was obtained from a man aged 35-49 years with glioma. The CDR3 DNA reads TGTGCCAGCAGCTTGGTATCCCCTGCGGATACGCAGTATTTT. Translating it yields CASSLVSPADTQYF. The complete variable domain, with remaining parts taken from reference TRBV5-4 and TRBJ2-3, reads ETGVTQSPTHLIKTRGQQVTLRCSSQSGHNTVSWYQQALGQGPQFIFQYYREEENGRGNFPPRFSGLQFPNYSSELNVNALELDDSALYLCASSLVSPADTQYFGPGTRLTVL.